This TCR beta chain was captured by sequencing in a study of T-cell reconstitution after alpha-beta-depleted transplantation in children. Trimming stripped 5 bases from V and 13 bases from J, with 21 bases between. The CDR3 totals 14 residues. This clonotype was seen more than once but under ten times. Preparing the TCRbeta library involved the use of unique molecular identifiers. TCRdb reanalysed the PCR reads using MiXCR and keeps one entry per CDR3 protein. The sample has hundreds of thousands of distinct CDR3 sequences; approximately 20% are singletons. The source was PBMCs from the stem cell graft donor, collected from the stem cell graft. The sequence was collected from a human donor who donated a stem cell graft to a child with acute lymphoblastic leukemia. This rearrangement joins TRBV12-3 or TRBV12-4 to TRBJ2-4; possibly TRBD1 or TRBD2 for D (7 bases each). The DNA of the CDR3 is TGTGCCAGCAGTCCAACCAATGGGGAGGGACAGCAGTACTTC. Translating it yields CASSPTNGEGQQYF.